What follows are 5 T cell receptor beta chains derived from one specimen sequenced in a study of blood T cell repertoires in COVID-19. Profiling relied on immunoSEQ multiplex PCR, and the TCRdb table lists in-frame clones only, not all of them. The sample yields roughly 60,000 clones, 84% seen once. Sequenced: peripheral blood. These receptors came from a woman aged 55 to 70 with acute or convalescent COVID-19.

The CDR3 DNA reads TGCGCCAGCAGCTTGAACCCGGGGGGGGACTACGAGCAGTACTTC. It is translated as CASSLNPGGDYEQYF. The V gene is TRBV5-1, the J gene TRBJ2-7; 8 bases are shared with TRBD2. V gave up 1 base and J gave up 3 bases; unmatched junction bases: 6. The CDR3 has 15 residues. Germline CDR1 is SGHRS and CDR2 is YFSETQ.

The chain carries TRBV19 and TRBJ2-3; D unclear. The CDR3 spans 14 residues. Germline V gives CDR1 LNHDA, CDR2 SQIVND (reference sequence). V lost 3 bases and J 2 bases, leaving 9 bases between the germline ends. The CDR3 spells CASSISQYTDTQYF. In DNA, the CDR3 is TGTGCCAGTAGTATCTCCCAGTACACAGATACGCAGTATTTT. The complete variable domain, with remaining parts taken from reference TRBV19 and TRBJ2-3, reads DGGITQSPKYLFRKEGQNVTLSCEQNLNHDAMYWYRQDPGQGLRLIYYSQIVNDFQKGDIAEGYSVSREKKESFPLTVTSAQKNPTAFYLCASSISQYTDTQYFGPGTRLTVL.

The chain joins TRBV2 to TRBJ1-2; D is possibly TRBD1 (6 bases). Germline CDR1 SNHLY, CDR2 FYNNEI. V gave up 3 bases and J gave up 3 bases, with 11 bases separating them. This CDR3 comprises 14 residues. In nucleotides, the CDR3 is TGTGCCAGCAGTGAGGGTACAGGGTACTATGGCTACACCTTC. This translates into CASSEGTGYYGYTF.

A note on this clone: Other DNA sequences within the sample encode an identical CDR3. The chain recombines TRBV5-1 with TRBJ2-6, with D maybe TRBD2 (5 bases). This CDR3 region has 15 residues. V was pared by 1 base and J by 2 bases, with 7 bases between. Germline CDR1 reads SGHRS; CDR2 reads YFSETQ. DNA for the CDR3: TGCGCCAGCAGCTTGTGGGGAGCTGGGGCCAACGTCCTGACTTTC. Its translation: CASSLWGAGANVLTF.

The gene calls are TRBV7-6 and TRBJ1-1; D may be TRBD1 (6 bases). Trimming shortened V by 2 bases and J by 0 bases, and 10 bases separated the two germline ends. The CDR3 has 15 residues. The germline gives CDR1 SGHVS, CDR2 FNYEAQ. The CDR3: CASSLLPGVNTEAFF. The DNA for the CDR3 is TGTGCCAGCAGCTTATTACCAGGGGTGAACACTGAAGCTTTCTTT.